This T cell receptor (beta chain) was captured by sequencing in a study of T cells after yellow fever vaccination. One entry per CDR3 protein results from TCRdb running MiXCR on the 5' RACE reads. This sample has hundreds of thousands of distinct CDR3 sequences, with over 9% found just once. Sequences were derived from PBMCs, sampled on the day of the yellow fever booster vaccination. This TCR came from a man younger than 40 who received the YFV17D yellow fever vaccine.

This CDR3 is CSAGPRAGRYNEQFF. In nucleotides, the CDR3 is TGCAGTGCAGGTCCTCGTGCGGGACGCTACAATGAGCAGTTCTTC. The chain couples TRBV20-1 to TRBJ2-1, with a weak D call TRBD2 (6 bases). Trimming removed 6 bases at V and 3 bases at J, with 18 bases between. Germline lookup yields CDR1 DFQATT and CDR2 SNEGSKA (reference sequence). This CDR3 has 15 amino acids.